One and the same sample provided the 4 T cell receptor beta chains below, sequenced in a study of blood T cell repertoires in COVID-19. TCRdb's table, derived via immunoSEQ multiplex PCR, lists solely in-frame clones and lacks some. In the table there are approximately 340,000 clones, roughly nine tenths of which are singletons. Sequences were obtained from PBMCs or T cells enriched from blood (not recorded which). The receptors were sampled from a woman in her thirties or forties who had been exposed to COVID-19.

This chain connects TRBV2 to TRBJ2-1; 11 bases match TRBD2. The CDR3 totals 16 residues. The germline V gene encodes CDR1 SNHLY and CDR2 FYNNEI. The trim removed 2 bases at V and 1 base at J, leaving 1 base unmatched. The CDR3 is CASSERLAGSYNEQFF. In nucleotides, the CDR3 is TGTGCCAGCAGTGAAAGACTAGCGGGATCCTACAATGAGCAGTTCTTC.

V usage is TRBV9 and J usage is TRBJ2-3; tentative D call: TRBD2 (6 bases). The ends were cut back, 1 base at V and 2 bases at J, with 11 bases in the middle. Germline V lookup: CDR1 SGDLS, CDR2 YYNGEE. CDR3 length: 15 amino acids. Written as DNA, the CDR3 is TGTGCCAGCAGCGTAACCGGGACTTCCACAGATACGCAGTATTTT. Translation: CASSVTGTSTDTQYF.

As DNA, the CDR3 is TGTGCCAGCAGTCCTAGGACTTTAGAAGCTTTCTTT. This codes for CASSPRTLEAFF. The chain is built from TRBV6-5 and TRBJ1-1, with D uncertain. CDR3 length equals 12 residues. V lost 5 bases to trimming and J lost 8 bases, with 12 bases between them. Germline CDR1 MNHEY, CDR2 SVGAGI.

The chain joins TRBV19 to TRBJ2-3, with 10 nucleotides matching TRBD2. The ends lost 6 bases at V and 1 base at J; junction bases unmatched: 4. Germline V gives CDR1 LNHDA, CDR2 SQIVND (reference sequence). This CDR3 comprises 15 residues. The CDR3 here is CASRSGGGGTDTQYF. In nucleotides, the CDR3 is TGTGCCAGTAGGAGCGGGGGGGGAGGCACAGATACGCAGTATTTT.